This T cell receptor beta chain was recorded in a study of tumor-infiltrating lymphocytes in primary liver carcinoma. Study at large: Patients, male and female, were 30 to 69 years old. Findings of the study overall: Blood had a significantly lower top-250-clone fraction than tumors did (p = 0.039).

Taking about 20-31 mg of unsorted bulk tissue, the authors co-extracted RNA and DNA. The CDR3 is 15 residues long. Germline CDR1 reads SGDLS; CDR2 reads YYNGEE. Total RNA amounting to around 540 ng was the source from which TCR beta cDNA was made with a constant-region primer. Sequencing libraries for TCR beta derived from three nested multiplex PCR rounds that used slightly modified ARM-PCR. The first two PCR rounds used TRBV1-TRBV30 primers with a Cbeta primer, approximately 9 cycles each. Via MiXCR, TCRdb re-called the multiplex PCR reads, giving one row per CDR3 protein. The sample consists of about 22,000 distinct CDR3 sequences, around 81% of them appearing once. As to this clonotype: Antigen: not known. Given a much more abundant clone one base away, this may be a read error.

The clonotype was recovered from a woman in her 30s with primary liver carcinoma and hepatitis B virus infection. The rearrangement uses TRBV9 and TRBJ2-1; no reliable D call. Source material: liver tumor tissue from sampling region 2. Subset of the sample: tumor region T2, inferior pole. The CDR3 here is CASGVDSNLYNEQFF. The CDR3 nucleotides read TGTGCCAGCGGCGTAGACTCTAACCTCTACAATGAGCAGTTCTTC.